Listed below are T cell receptor beta chains from one sample, sequenced in a study of blood T cells in healthy people across ages. A single record per CDR3 protein comes from TCRdb applying MiXCR to the 5' RACE reads. The table has 450,000 to 700,000 distinct CDR3 sequences, about 25% seen once; the top ten hold less than 20%. The specimen sequenced was blood. The origin of the receptors is a woman in her 70s in good health. CDR3s include the opening cysteine and the closing phenylalanine or tryptophan. Each record gives: V gene, clone size, D gene, J gene, CDR3 protein, CDR3 DNA. D genes are given only for firm matches. The size field is filled for only some rows; it gives once, few, many or a size class.

V gene: TRBV7-2; clone size: .; D gene: TRBD2; J gene: TRBJ2-3; CDR3 protein: CASSSRTSGGASDTQYF; CDR3 DNA: TGTGCCAGCAGCTCCCGGACTAGCGGGGGGGCTTCAGATACGCAGTATTTT
V gene: TRBV6-2/TRBV6-3; clone size: .; D gene: TRBD1; J gene: TRBJ2-3; CDR3 protein: CASSYGQGRTDTQYF; CDR3 DNA: TGTGCCAGCAGTTATGGACAGGGCCGAACAGATACGCAGTATTTT
V gene: TRBV5-5; clone size: .; D gene: .; J gene: TRBJ2-2; CDR3 protein: CASSSGSKGMFF; CDR3 DNA: TGTGCCAGCAGCTCCGGGAGTAAAGGGATGTTTTTT
V gene: TRBV4-2; clone size: few; D gene: TRBD2; J gene: TRBJ2-5; CDR3 protein: CASSQAGVSGGAEETQYF; CDR3 DNA: TGTGCCAGCAGCCAAGCCGGCGTTAGCGGGGGGGCCGAAGAGACCCAGTACTTC
V gene: TRBV20-1; clone size: .; D gene: .; J gene: TRBJ1-2; CDR3 protein: CSAPGTHYGYTF; CDR3 DNA: TGCAGTGCTCCCGGGACACACTATGGCTACACCTTC
V gene: TRBV29-1; clone size: .; D gene: TRBD2; J gene: TRBJ2-5; CDR3 protein: CSAREARQTQYF; CDR3 DNA: TGCAGCGCCCGGGAGGCCCGACAGACCCAGTACTTC
V gene: TRBV12-3/TRBV12-4; clone size: few; D gene: .; J gene: TRBJ1-1; CDR3 protein: CASNLHPGPEAFF; CDR3 DNA: TGTGCCAGCAACCTTCACCCAGGGCCTGAAGCTTTCTTT
V gene: TRBV24-1; clone size: few; D gene: TRBD1; J gene: TRBJ2-2; CDR3 protein: CATSGAGGNTGELFF; CDR3 DNA: TGTGCCACCAGTGGCGCAGGGGGCAACACCGGGGAGCTGTTTTTT
V gene: TRBV5-1; clone size: .; D gene: TRBD1; J gene: TRBJ2-5; CDR3 protein: CASSSVPGQVIQETQHF; CDR3 DNA: TGCGCCAGCAGCTCTGTCCCGGGACAGGTAATCCAAGAGACCCAGCACTTC
V gene: TRBV5-8; clone size: few; D gene: TRBD1; J gene: TRBJ2-1; CDR3 protein: CASRRQGAGYNEQFF; CDR3 DNA: TGTGCCAGCAGGCGACAGGGGGCTGGTTACAATGAGCAGTTCTTC
V gene: TRBV13; clone size: .; D gene: .; J gene: TRBJ1-1; CDR3 protein: CASSLRSGIEDAEAFF; CDR3 DNA: TGTGCCAGCAGCTTACGTTCGGGGATTGAAGACGCTGAAGCTTTCTTT
V gene: TRBV7-2; clone size: .; D gene: TRBD1; J gene: TRBJ2-2; CDR3 protein: CASSVNRGSAGELFF; CDR3 DNA: TGTGCCAGCAGCGTAAACAGGGGGTCCGCCGGGGAGCTGTTTTTT
V gene: TRBV5-1; clone size: many; D gene: .; J gene: TRBJ2-5; CDR3 protein: CASSPGGVETQYF; CDR3 DNA: TGCGCCAGCAGCCCCGGTGGGGTAGAGACCCAGTACTTC
V gene: TRBV5-1; clone size: few; D gene: TRBD1; J gene: TRBJ1-1; CDR3 protein: CASSTGTGLSTEAFF; CDR3 DNA: TGCGCCAGCAGCACCGGGACAGGGTTGTCCACTGAAGCTTTCTTT
V gene: TRBV9; clone size: .; D gene: .; J gene: TRBJ2-5; CDR3 protein: CASSLRPFGVQETQYF; CDR3 DNA: TGTGCCAGCAGCCTTCGACCCTTTGGAGTCCAAGAGACCCAGTACTTC
V gene: TRBV5-1; clone size: few; D gene: .; J gene: TRBJ2-1; CDR3 protein: CASQGGGDEQFF; CDR3 DNA: TGCGCCAGCCAGGGAGGCGGCGATGAGCAGTTCTTC
V gene: TRBV7-8; clone size: .; D gene: .; J gene: TRBJ1-6; CDR3 protein: CASSFPGNSPLHF; CDR3 DNA: TGTGCCAGCAGCTTTCCAGGGAATTCACCCCTCCACTTT
V gene: TRBV7-2; clone size: few; D gene: .; J gene: TRBJ1-2; CDR3 protein: CASSAGRNYGYTF; CDR3 DNA: TGTGCCAGCAGCGCCGGACGGAACTATGGCTACACCTTC
V gene: TRBV7-2; clone size: .; D gene: TRBD2; J gene: TRBJ2-2; CDR3 protein: CASSLVRLAGLTGELFF; CDR3 DNA: TGTGCCAGCAGCTTAGTACGGCTAGCGGGGTTAACCGGGGAGCTGTTTTTT
V gene: TRBV6-2/TRBV6-3; clone size: few; D gene: TRBD1; J gene: TRBJ2-2; CDR3 protein: CASSSQTGVGGYQKMARGELFF; CDR3 DNA: TGTGCCAGCAGTTCCCAGACAGGGGTTGGAGGTTATCAAAAAATGGCGAGAGGGGAGCTGTTTTTT
V gene: TRBV12-3/TRBV12-4; clone size: .; D gene: .; J gene: TRBJ2-1; CDR3 protein: CASSYESEQLF; CDR3 DNA: TGTGCCAGCAGTTACGAGTCCGAGCAGCTCTTC
V gene: TRBV25-1; clone size: .; D gene: .; J gene: TRBJ1-2; CDR3 protein: CASSKTRDYGYTF; CDR3 DNA: TGTGCCAGCAGCAAAACAAGGGACTATGGCTACACCTTC
V gene: TRBV29-1; clone size: .; D gene: .; J gene: TRBJ1-5; CDR3 protein: CSVRENSNQPQHF; CDR3 DNA: TGCAGCGTTAGGGAAAATAGCAATCAGCCCCAGCATTTT
V gene: TRBV29-1; clone size: .; D gene: TRBD1; J gene: TRBJ2-7; CDR3 protein: CSVELGWQGEHEQYF; CDR3 DNA: TGCAGCGTTGAATTGGGATGGCAGGGGGAGCACGAGCAGTACTTC
V gene: TRBV5-1; clone size: few; D gene: .; J gene: TRBJ2-5; CDR3 protein: CASRSTTQETQYF; CDR3 DNA: TGCGCCAGCAGATCTACGACCCAAGAGACCCAGTACTTC
V gene: TRBV4-2; clone size: .; D gene: TRBD2; J gene: TRBJ2-5; CDR3 protein: CASSQYVSGGSSKTQYF; CDR3 DNA: TGTGCCAGCAGCCAGTACGTTAGCGGGGGGTCTTCGAAGACCCAGTACTTC
V gene: TRBV5-1; clone size: few; D gene: TRBD1; J gene: TRBJ1-1; CDR3 protein: CASSITGEGYTEAFF; CDR3 DNA: TGCGCCAGCAGCATAACAGGGGAGGGTTACACTGAAGCTTTCTTT
V gene: TRBV10-3; clone size: many; D gene: .; J gene: TRBJ2-1; CDR3 protein: CATGAQDYNEQFF; CDR3 DNA: TGTGCCACGGGGGCGCAGGACTACAATGAGCAGTTCTTC
V gene: TRBV2; clone size: few; D gene: TRBD2; J gene: TRBJ2-1; CDR3 protein: CAVATGAGRYNEQFF; CDR3 DNA: TGTGCCGTGGCTACGGGAGCGGGGCGTTACAATGAGCAGTTCTTC
V gene: TRBV4-2; clone size: once; D gene: .; J gene: TRBJ1-4; CDR3 protein: CASSPTPNEKLFF; CDR3 DNA: TGTGCCAGCAGCCCTACCCCTAATGAAAAACTGTTTTTT
V gene: TRBV29-1; clone size: .; D gene: .; J gene: TRBJ2-1; CDR3 protein: CSVEGLVGSYNEQFF; CDR3 DNA: TGCAGCGTTGAAGGCCTCGTTGGATCCTACAATGAGCAGTTCTTC
V gene: TRBV7-2; clone size: .; D gene: TRBD1; J gene: TRBJ1-1; CDR3 protein: CASRSSMGQGLTFF; CDR3 DNA: TGTGCCAGCAGAAGTTCAATGGGACAGGGATTGACTTTCTTT
V gene: TRBV7-2; clone size: .; D gene: .; J gene: TRBJ1-3; CDR3 protein: CASSLELSYSGNTIYF; CDR3 DNA: TGTGCCAGCAGCTTAGAGCTCAGTTACTCTGGAAACACCATATATTTT
V gene: TRBV9; clone size: few; D gene: .; J gene: TRBJ1-4; CDR3 protein: CASSGGDYSAEKLFF; CDR3 DNA: TGTGCCAGCAGCGGAGGAGACTACTCGGCTGAAAAACTGTTTTTT
V gene: TRBV6-2/TRBV6-3; clone size: few; D gene: .; J gene: TRBJ2-7; CDR3 protein: CTSSYRIAEQYF; CDR3 DNA: TGTACCAGCAGTTACCGAATTGCGGAGCAGTACTTC
V gene: TRBV3-1; clone size: few; D gene: TRBD1; J gene: TRBJ1-1; CDR3 protein: CASSQGQGTEAFF; CDR3 DNA: TGTGCCAGCAGCCAGGGACAGGGCACTGAAGCTTTCTTT
V gene: TRBV4-3; clone size: few; D gene: .; J gene: TRBJ2-1; CDR3 protein: CASSLGESHEQFF; CDR3 DNA: TGCGCCAGCAGCCTGGGGGAGAGTCATGAGCAGTTCTTC
V gene: TRBV12-3/TRBV12-4; clone size: few; D gene: .; J gene: TRBJ1-5; CDR3 protein: CASSPNLNQPQHF; CDR3 DNA: TGTGCCAGCAGTCCCAACCTTAATCAGCCCCAGCATTTT
V gene: TRBV11-1; clone size: few; D gene: .; J gene: TRBJ2-4; CDR3 protein: CASSPFGGTLQGNIQYF; CDR3 DNA: TGTGCCAGCAGCCCGTTTGGCGGGACACTGCAAGGGAACATTCAGTACTTC